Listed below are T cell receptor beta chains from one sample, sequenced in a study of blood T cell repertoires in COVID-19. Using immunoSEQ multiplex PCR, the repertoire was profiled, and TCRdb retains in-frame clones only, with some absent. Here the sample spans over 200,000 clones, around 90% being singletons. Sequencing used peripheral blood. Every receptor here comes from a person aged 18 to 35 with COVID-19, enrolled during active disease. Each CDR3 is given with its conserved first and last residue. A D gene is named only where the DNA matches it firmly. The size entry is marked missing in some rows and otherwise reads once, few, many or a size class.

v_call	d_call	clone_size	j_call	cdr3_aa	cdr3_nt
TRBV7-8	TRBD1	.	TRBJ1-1	CAVGQGMNTEAFF	TGTGCCGTGGGACAGGGAATGAACACTGAAGCTTTCTTT
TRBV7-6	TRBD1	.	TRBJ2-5	CASTLLGGTALGETQYF	TGTGCCAGCACGCTGCTCGGTGGGACAGCCCTTGGAGAGACCCAGTACTTC
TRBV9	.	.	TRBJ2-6	CASSVAPDGASGANVLTF	TGTGCCAGCAGCGTGGCCCCGGATGGGGCCTCTGGGGCCAACGTCCTGACTTTC
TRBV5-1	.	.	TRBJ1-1	CASSLVGHANTEAFF	TGCGCCAGCAGCTTGGTCGGACACGCGAACACTGAAGCTTTCTTT
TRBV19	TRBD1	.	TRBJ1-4	CASTQGSGQGHEKLFF	TGTGCCAGTACCCAAGGATCGGGACAGGGCCACGAAAAACTGTTTTTT
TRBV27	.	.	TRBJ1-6	CASSLYRASPLHF	TGTGCCAGCAGTTTATACAGGGCTTCACCCCTCCACTTT
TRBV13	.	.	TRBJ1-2	CASSLGRGAGYTF	TGTGCCAGCAGCTTAGGCCGCGGGGCTGGCTACACCTTC
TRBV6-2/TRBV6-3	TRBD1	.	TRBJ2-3	CASSYSTGPNDYTDTQYF	TGTGCCAGCAGTTACTCGACAGGGCCCAACGATTACACAGATACGCAGTATTTT
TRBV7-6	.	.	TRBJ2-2	CASSLNRGNTGELFF	TGTGCCAGCAGCTTAAATAGGGGGAACACCGGGGAGCTGTTTTTT
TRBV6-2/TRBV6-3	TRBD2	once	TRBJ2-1	CASSYSSAGASNEQFF	TGTGCCAGCAGTTACTCGTCTGCGGGAGCGTCGAATGAGCAGTTCTTC
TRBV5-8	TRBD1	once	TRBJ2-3	CASRRDRGLPDTQYF	TGTGCCAGCAGGCGGGACAGGGGGTTGCCAGATACGCAGTATTTT
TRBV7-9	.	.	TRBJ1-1	CASSSSLGTPNTEAFF	TGTGCCAGCAGCTCTTCACTAGGGACACCGAACACTGAAGCTTTCTTT
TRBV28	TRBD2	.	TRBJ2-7	CASSNPRTSGSYEQYF	TGTGCCAGCAGCAACCCTAGGACTAGCGGGAGTTACGAGCAGTACTTC
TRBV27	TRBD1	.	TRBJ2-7	CASSTAGGQGPYEQYF	TGTGCCAGCAGCACCGCCGGGGGACAGGGACCCTACGAGCAGTACTTC
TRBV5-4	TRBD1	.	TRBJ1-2	CASSAPTGGEDGYTF	TGTGCCAGCAGCGCCCCTACAGGGGGAGAGGATGGCTACACCTTC
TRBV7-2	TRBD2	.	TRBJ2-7	CASSRTLTGLVSNEQYF	TGTGCCAGCAGTCGAACCCTTACGGGACTAGTTTCCAACGAGCAGTACTTC
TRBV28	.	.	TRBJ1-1	CASSFRGRMNTEAFF	TGTGCCAGCAGTTTCCGTGGCAGGATGAACACTGAAGCTTTCTTT
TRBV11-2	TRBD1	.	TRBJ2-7	CASSSYRGPYGQYF	TGTGCCAGCAGCTCCTACAGGGGACCCTACGGGCAGTACTTC
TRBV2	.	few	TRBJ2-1	CASSEGRGNEQFF	TGTGCCAGCAGTGAGGGCAGGGGCAATGAGCAGTTCTTC
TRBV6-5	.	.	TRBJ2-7	CASGRLPSVRYEQYF	TGTGCCAGCGGCCGGTTGCCCAGCGTGCGCTACGAGCAGTACTTC
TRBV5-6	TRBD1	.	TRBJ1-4	CASSLETGGSEKLFF	TGTGCCAGCAGCTTGGAAACAGGGGGCAGTGAAAAACTGTTTTTT
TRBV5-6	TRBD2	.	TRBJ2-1	CASSLTSGYNEQFF	TGTGCCAGCAGCTTGACTAGCGGGTACAATGAGCAGTTCTTC
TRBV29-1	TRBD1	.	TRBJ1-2	CSVGQGAGGYTF	TGCAGCGTCGGACAGGGGGCAGGGGGCTACACCTTC
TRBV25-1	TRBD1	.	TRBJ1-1	CASSGPGTGEDTEAFF	TGTGCCAGCAGTGGGCCCGGGACAGGGGAGGACACTGAAGCTTTCTTT
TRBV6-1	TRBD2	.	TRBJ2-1	CASSVFQSGGRDNEQFF	TGTGCCAGCAGTGTGTTTCAAAGCGGGGGCCGCGATAATGAGCAGTTCTTC
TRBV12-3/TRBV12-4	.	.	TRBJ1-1	CASSSGFHTEAFF	TGTGCCAGCAGCTCAGGGTTTCACACTGAAGCTTTCTTT
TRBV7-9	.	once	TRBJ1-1	CASSLQEGTEAFF	TGTGCCAGCAGCTTACAGGAGGGAACTGAAGCTTTCTTT
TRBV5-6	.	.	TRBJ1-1	CASSLWYRVRTEAFF	TGTGCCAGCAGCTTGTGGTACAGGGTGAGAACTGAAGCTTTCTTT
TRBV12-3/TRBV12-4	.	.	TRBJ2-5	CASSSGGRETQYF	TGTGCCAGCAGTTCCGGGGGGCGGGAGACCCAGTACTTC
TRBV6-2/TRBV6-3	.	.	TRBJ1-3	CASSYYPGNTIYF	TGTGCCAGCAGTTATTATCCCGGAAACACCATATATTTT
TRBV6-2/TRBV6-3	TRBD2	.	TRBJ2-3	CASSVTSGSTDTQYF	TGTGCCAGCAGTGTGACTAGCGGGAGTACAGATACGCAGTATTTT
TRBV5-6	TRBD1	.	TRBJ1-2	CASSLAGQGERGYTF	TGTGCCAGCAGCTTGGCGGGACAGGGGGAACGTGGCTACACCTTC
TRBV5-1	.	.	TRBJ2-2	CASRLLNTGELFF	TGCGCCAGCAGATTACTGAACACCGGGGAGCTGTTTTTT
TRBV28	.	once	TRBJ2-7	CASSSPSRLVSYEQYF	TGTGCCAGCAGTTCCCCCTCTCGGCTAGTCTCCTACGAGCAGTACTTC
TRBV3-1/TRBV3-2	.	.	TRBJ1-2	CASSQTTGGGGGYTF	TGTGCCAGCAGCCAAACGACAGGCGGCGGGGGTGGCTACACCTTC
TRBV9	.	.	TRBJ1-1	CASSPTGLNTEAFF	TGTGCCAGCAGCCCCACAGGGTTGAACACTGAAGCTTTCTTT
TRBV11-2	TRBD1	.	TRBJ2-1	CASSQGATFTYNEQFF	TGTGCCAGCAGCCAGGGGGCGACTTTTACTTACAATGAGCAGTTCTTC
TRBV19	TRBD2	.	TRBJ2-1	CASSILAGVSNNEQFF	TGTGCCAGTAGTATATTGGCGGGAGTCTCCAACAATGAGCAGTTCTTC
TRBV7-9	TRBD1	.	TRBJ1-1	CASSRDRVGTEAFF	TGTGCCAGCAGCAGAGACAGGGTAGGAACTGAAGCTTTCTTT
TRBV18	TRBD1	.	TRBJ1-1	CASSPWVGGSSEAFF	TGTGCCAGCTCACCATGGGTAGGGGGCTCGTCTGAAGCTTTCTTT
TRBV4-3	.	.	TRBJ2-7	CASSQDRTGAGEQYF	TGCGCCAGCAGCCAAGATCGGACAGGAGCGGGCGAGCAGTACTTC
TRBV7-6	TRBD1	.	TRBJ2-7	CASSPGQDYEQYF	TGTGCCAGCAGCCCGGGACAGGACTACGAGCAGTACTTC
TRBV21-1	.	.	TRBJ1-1	CARQQGAGFGAFF	TGTGCCAGACAACAGGGGGCGGGTTTTGGGGCTTTCTTT
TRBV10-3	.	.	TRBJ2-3	CAIRADTDTQYF	TGTGCCATCAGAGCGGACACAGATACGCAGTATTTT
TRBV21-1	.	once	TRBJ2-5	CASSKEGQHDRGRNRAQYF	TGTGCCAGCAGCAAAGAAGGCCAGCATGATCGGGGTCGTAACCGGGCCCAGTACTTC
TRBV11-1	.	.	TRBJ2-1	CASSSGANYNEQFF	TGTGCCAGCAGCTCCGGAGCAAATTACAATGAGCAGTTCTTC
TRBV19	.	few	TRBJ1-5	CASRTGNQPQHF	TGTGCCAGTAGGACTGGTAATCAGCCCCAGCATTTT
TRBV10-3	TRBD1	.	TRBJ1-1	CAISGTGGVTEAFF	TGTGCCATCAGTGGGACAGGGGGCGTCACTGAAGCTTTCTTT
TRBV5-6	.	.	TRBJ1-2	CASSLVQEGGYTF	TGTGCCAGCAGCTTGGTCCAGGAGGGGGGCTACACCTTC
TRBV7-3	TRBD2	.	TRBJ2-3	CASSLSPSGNADTQYF	TGTGCCAGCAGCTTAAGCCCTAGCGGGAACGCAGATACGCAGTATTTT
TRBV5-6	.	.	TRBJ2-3	CASSLASLTDTQYF	TGTGCCAGCAGCTTGGCCTCCCTCACAGATACGCAGTATTTT
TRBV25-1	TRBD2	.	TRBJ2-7	CASSETGGGGLESYEQYF	TGTGCCAGCAGTGAAACGGGCGGGGGTGGATTGGAGTCCTACGAGCAGTACTTC
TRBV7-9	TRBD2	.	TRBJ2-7	CASSLVEWREDTYEQYF	TGTGCCAGCAGCTTAGTTGAATGGCGGGAGGATACCTACGAGCAGTACTTC